Each of the 28 T cell receptor beta chains below was sequenced from the same sample in a study of blood T cell repertoires in COVID-19. Sequencing used immunoSEQ multiplex PCR; TCRdb keeps in-frame clones, though not all of them. This table has under 100,000 clones, about 89% appearing once. Sequencing was done on a sample of peripheral blood. Receptors were obtained from a man between 60 and 75 years old with COVID-19, enrolled during active disease.

V and J are TRBV6-5 and TRBJ1-5; D remains ambiguous. V was pared by 6 bases and J by 0 bases, with 12 bases between. Germline V gene lookup returns CDR1 MNHEY and CDR2 SVGAGI. This CDR3 has 15 residues. The CDR3 loop is CASSVQSYSNQPQHF. The CDR3 coding sequence is TGTGCCAGCAGCGTACAGTCCTATAGCAATCAGCCCCAGCATTTT.

This chain uses TRBV2 with TRBJ1-5; 11 nucleotides agree with TRBD1. CDR1 SNHLY and CDR2 FYNNEI come from the germline V gene. The ends lost 6 bases at V and 6 bases at J; junction bases unmatched: 4. The CDR3 covers 14 residues. The chain's CDR3 is CASSDGTGGQPQHF. CDR3 nucleotide sequence: TGTGCCAGCAGCGACGGGACAGGGGGTCAGCCCCAGCATTTT.

This chain links TRBV6-2 or TRBV6-3 with TRBJ1-1, with 7 bases that match TRBD1. CDR1 is MNHEY and CDR2 is SVGEGT in the germline V gene. Germline trimming cut 6 bases from V and 0 bases from J; bases unmatched to any gene: 7. There are 15 residues in the CDR3. CDR3 nucleotide sequence: TGTGCCAGCAGCTTAGCCGGGACAGTGAACACTGAAGCTTTCTTT. As protein: CASSLAGTVNTEAFF.

The chain joins TRBV3-1 (or the pseudogene TRBV3-2) to TRBJ1-6; D call uncertain. CDR3 length: 16 amino acids. V lost 1 base to trimming and J lost 0 bases, with 7 bases between them. Germline CDR1 and CDR2: LGHDT and YNNKEL (reference sequence). The CDR3 reads CASSQAFSSYNSPLHF. CDR3 nucleotide sequence: TGTGCCAGCAGCCAAGCCTTCAGCTCCTATAATTCACCCCTCCACTTT.

This chain joins TRBV3-1 (or the pseudogene TRBV3-2) and TRBJ1-6; no clear D gene. The germline CDR1 and CDR2 sequences are LGHDT and YNNKEL (reference sequence). This CDR3 contains 14 residues. V lost 0 bases to trimming and J lost 6 bases, with 6 bases between them. The CDR3 loop is CASSQEFGNSPLHF. The CDR3 nucleotides are TGTGCCAGCAGCCAAGAGTTCGGTAATTCACCCCTCCACTTT.

CDR3 amino acids: CASSDHSPTGVGNGYTF. CDR3 in DNA: TGTGCCAGCAGTGATCACTCCCCTACAGGGGTGGGAAATGGCTACACCTTC. The chain joins TRBV25-1 to TRBJ1-2, with 7 nucleotides matching TRBD1. V dropped 3 bases and J dropped 6; count of bases not matched to a gene: 16. This CDR3 comprises 17 residues. Per the germline V gene, CDR1 is MGHDK and CDR2 is SYGVNS.

The chain recombines TRBV9 with TRBJ2-1, with 10 nucleotides matching TRBD2. Germline assignment: CDR1 SGDLS and CDR2 YYNGEE. This CDR3 comprises 15 residues. V shed 2 bases, J shed 5 bases, and the junction held 4 bases outside the gene matches. The CDR3 bases are TGTGCCAGCAGCGTTCGGACTAGCGGAAACAATGAGCAGTTCTTC. Amino acid sequence: CASSVRTSGNNEQFF.

CDR3 amino acids: CASSEMRAFF. Here the CDR3 DNA reads TGTGCCAGCAGTGAAATGAGAGCTTTCTTT. This chain joins TRBV6-1 and TRBJ1-1; D is unclear. CDR1 is MNHNS and CDR2 is SASEGT in the germline V gene. V dropped 2 bases and J dropped 10 bases, with 5 bases sitting between them. The CDR3 is 10 residues long.

The chain is built from TRBV21-1 and TRBJ2-1; whether TRBD2, the table's D call, matches the DNA was not checked. TRBV21-1 is recorded as a pseudogene. The CDR3 runs 15 residues. The CDR3 reads CASSKIGGLGNEQFF. Written as DNA, the CDR3 is TGTGCCAGCAGCAAAATCGGCGGGCTTGGGAATGAGCAGTTCTTC.

The rearrangement links TRBV5-4 to TRBJ1-1, with 9 bases identical to TRBD1. After removal of 2 bases from V and 4 bases from J, the junction contained 3 bases not matched to a gene. CDR3 size: 14 residues. CDR1 and CDR2 (germline): SGHNT, YYREEE (reference sequence). The CDR3: CASSFRTGVTEAFF. The CDR3 DNA sequence: TGTGCCAGCAGCTTCCGGACAGGGGTCACTGAAGCTTTCTTT. Based on the CDR3 plus reference TRBV5-4 and TRBJ1-1, the full variable domain is ETGVTQSPTHLIKTRGQQVTLRCSSQSGHNTVSWYQQALGQGPQFIFQYYREEENGRGNFPPRFSGLQFPNYSSELNVNALELDDSALYLCASSFRTGVTEAFFGQGTRLTVV.

The genes are TRBV13 and TRBJ2-7; 7 bases are a match to TRBD1. With 1 base clipped from V and 6 bases from J, the junction kept 6 bases outside the gene matches. CDR1 and CDR2 (germline): PRHDT, FYEKMQ (reference sequence). The CDR3 is 14 residues long. CDR3 bases: TGTGCCAGCAGCTTAGCAGGGGGAAAAATCGAGCAGTACTTC. It translates to CASSLAGGKIEQYF.

This chain links TRBV15 with TRBJ1-2, with TRBD1 identical over 7 bases. The V and J ends lost 5 bases and 5 bases, in that order; junction bases with no gene match: 5. There are 13 residues in the CDR3. The germline gives CDR1 LNHNV, CDR2 YYDKDF (reference sequence). In nucleotides, the CDR3 is TGTGCCACCAGCGGAGCGACAGGGTATGGCTACACCTTC. It translates to CATSGATGYGYTF.

The gene calls are TRBV18 and TRBJ1-4, with D perhaps TRBD1 (5 bases). The CDR3 is made up of 15 amino acids. V was cut by 2 bases and J by 5 bases, with 12 bases left in between. Germline loops: CDR1 KGHSH, CDR2 LQKENI. The CDR3 here is CASSPGAGGNEKLFF. The CDR3 DNA follows: TGTGCCAGCTCACCAGGAGCCGGGGGAAATGAAAAACTGTTTTTT. The variable domain in full, completed from reference TRBV18 and TRBJ1-4, reads NAGVMQNPRHLVRRRGQEARLRCSPMKGHSHVYWYRQLPEEGLKFMVYLQKENIIDESGMPKERFSAEFPKEGPSILRIQQVVRGDSAAYFCASSPGAGGNEKLFFGSGTQLSVL.

This chain connects TRBV23-1 to TRBJ2-7, with TRBD1 as a possible D gene (6 bases). TRBV23-1 is noted as an ORF with a role that remains uncertain. V gave up 1 base and J gave up 3 bases, with 13 bases separating them. The CDR3 has 15 residues. The CDR3 sequence: CASSQLGTGLYEQYF. The CDR3 bases are TGCGCCAGCAGTCAATTAGGTACAGGGCTCTACGAGCAGTACTTC.

This clone was found once. The chain joins TRBV5-1 to TRBJ1-3; D remains ambiguous. V was shortened by 1 base and J by 0 bases, with 5 bases between the two germline ends. The CDR3 is 14 residues long. Germline CDR1 is SGHRS and CDR2 is YFSETQ. The CDR3 nucleotides read TGCGCCAGCAGCTTGATCAACTCTGGAAACACCATATATTTT. Protein: CASSLINSGNTIYF.

The chain employs TRBV2 and TRBJ1-1; D is perhaps TRBD1 (6 bases). V was pared by 5 bases and J by 0 bases, with 13 bases between. CDR1 SNHLY and CDR2 FYNNEI come from the germline V gene. This CDR3 spans 15 amino acids. The DNA of the CDR3 is TGTGCCAGCAGTCCTAGACAGGCCATGAACACTGAAGCTTTCTTT. Amino acid sequence: CASSPRQAMNTEAFF.

This clone has a handful of counts. The rearrangement uses TRBV28 and TRBJ2-7; TRBD1 aligns across 11 bases. Trimming removed 7 bases from V and 5 bases from J; junction bases left unmatched: 13. This CDR3 is built from 16 residues. Germline-derived CDR1 and CDR2 are MDHEN and SYDVKM. The CDR3 DNA reads TGTGCCAGCACTTCTGGTGGACAGGGGGCGCGCGACGAGCAGTACTTC. It encodes CASTSGGQGARDEQYF.

This chain's CDR3 is CSVVVEQGDTIYF. CDR3 nucleotides: TGCAGCGTTGTTGTGGAGCAGGGGGACACCATATATTTT. The chain has TRBV29-1 and TRBJ1-3, with 7 bases aligning to TRBD1. Germline assignment: CDR1 SQVTM and CDR2 ANQGSEA. V shed 4 bases and J 8 bases; nucleotides not matched to a gene: 8. The CDR3 runs 13 residues.

The V and J genes are TRBV2 and TRBJ2-1; 12 nucleotides match TRBD2. CDR1 and CDR2 from the germline V gene are SNHLY and FYNNEI. The V gene end was trimmed by 0 bases and the J gene end by 8 bases; junction bases not matched to a gene: 8. The CDR3 covers 17 residues. The CDR3 bases are TGTGCCAGCAGTGAAGCCTTTCCGACTAGCGGGAGATATGAGCAGTTCTTC. Translation gives CASSEAFPTSGRYEQFF.

The chain employs TRBV6-5 and TRBJ1-6; D gene unclear. The germline V and J ends were trimmed by 5 bases and 10 bases, with 15 bases remaining between them. CDR1 is MNHEY and CDR2 is SVGAGI in the germline V gene. CDR3 length: 14 residues. This CDR3 is CASSLGVEGSPLHF. DNA for the CDR3: TGTGCCAGCAGTCTCGGGGTGGAAGGGTCACCCCTCCACTTT.

J is TRBJ1-1 and V is TRBV28; TRBD1 matches at 7 bases. The length of the CDR3 is 14 residues. With V trimmed by 2 bases and J by 6 bases, 6 bases remained unmatched. Germline CDR1 is MDHEN and CDR2 is SYDVKM. The CDR3 DNA follows: TGTGCCAGCAGTTTAGGGGGGACAGTCCCTGAAGCTTTCTTT. Its translation is CASSLGGTVPEAFF.

The chain carries TRBV11-2 and TRBJ1-1; 9 bases fit TRBD1. CDR3 length: 14 amino acids. Germline CDR1 SGHAT, CDR2 FQNNGV. V dropped 5 bases and J dropped 3; count of bases not matched to a gene: 4. The CDR3 bases are TGTGCCAGCAGCCCCGGGACAGGGTACACTGAAGCTTTCTTT. It specifies CASSPGTGYTEAFF.

This clone was detected only once. This chain joins TRBV6-5 and TRBJ2-7; the match to TRBD2 covers 10 bases. Per the germline V gene, CDR1 is MNHEY and CDR2 is SVGAGI. The V gene end was trimmed by 2 bases and the J gene end by 4 bases; junction bases not matched to a gene: 5. This CDR3 comprises 15 residues. The CDR3 bases are TGTGCCAGCAGTTACGCGGCTAGCGGGAGTTACGAGCAGTACTTC. Translation gives CASSYAASGSYEQYF.

CDR3 region: CATSREYGGPNTEAFF. As DNA, the CDR3 is TGTGCCACCAGCAGAGAATACGGGGGGCCTAACACTGAAGCTTTCTTT. The chain links TRBV15 to TRBJ1-1; a weak D match, TRBD1 (6 bases). This CDR3 spans 16 amino acids. The V and J ends lost 0 bases and 2 bases respectively, with 13 bases between them. Germline V gives CDR1 LNHNV, CDR2 YYDKDF (reference sequence). The variable domain in full, completed from reference TRBV15 and TRBJ1-1, reads DAMVIQNPRYQVTQFGKPVTLSCSQTLNHNVMYWYQQKSSQAPKLLFHYYDKDFNNEADTPDNFQSRRPNTSFCFLDIRSPGLGDTAMYLCATSREYGGPNTEAFFGQGTRLTVV.

This clone was seen a few times. The CDR3 loop is CSVVNLNTGELFF. Here the CDR3 DNA reads TGCAGCGTTGTTAACTTGAACACCGGGGAGCTGTTTTTT. The chain links TRBV29-1 to TRBJ2-2; D ambiguous. CDR1 is SQVTM and CDR2 is ANQGSEA in the germline V gene. This CDR3 is built from 13 residues. Trimming took 4 bases from V and 1 from J, leaving 7 bases between them.

This clone was detected only a few times. The rearrangement uses TRBV3-1 (or the pseudogene TRBV3-2) and TRBJ1-1; D not resolved. The CDR3 extends over 17 amino acids. Germline CDR1 is LGHDT and CDR2 is YNNKEL (reference sequence). V was pared by 1 base and J by 2 bases, with 17 bases between. In nucleotides, the CDR3 is TGTGCCAGCAGCCAAGCATTTGGGCAGGATACCAACACTGAAGCTTTCTTT. This gives the protein CASSQAFGQDTNTEAFF.

The V and J genes are TRBV7-3 and TRBJ1-5; 8 bases align to TRBD1. Germline V gene sequence: CDR1 SGHTA, CDR2 FQGTGA. The CDR3 runs to 15 residues. V shed 5 bases, J shed 2 bases, and the junction held 5 bases outside the gene matches. The CDR3 sequence is CASSPGQGGNQPQHF. As DNA, the CDR3 is TGTGCCAGCAGCCCCGGACAGGGCGGCAATCAGCCCCAGCATTTT.

J is TRBJ1-1 and V is TRBV10-3; TRBD1 is a possible D gene (5 bases). The CDR3 runs to 13 residues. From germline, CDR1 is ENHRY and CDR2 SYGVKD. Trimming left V 5 bases short and J 2 bases short, with 9 bases between. CDR3 in DNA: TGTGCCATCAGTTTACAGGTAAACACTGAAGCTTTCTTT. This encodes CAISLQVNTEAFF.